This T cell receptor beta chain was sequenced in a study of CD8 T cells in ankylosing spondylitis. Findings and caveats of the study: A CD8+ phenotype characterized the disease-linked clones, which were relatively rare in peripheral blood. Disease-linked clones reportedly showed significant enrichment in matched ankylosing spondylitis synovial fluid. Reactive arthritis synovial fluid and blood were previously reported to contain some motif variants.

This CDR3 spans 16 amino acids. Germline V lookup: CDR1 SEHNR, CDR2 FQNEAQ (reference sequence). Researchers built TCR beta libraries using quantitative 5'-RACE with molecular barcodes. TCRdb reanalysed the 5' RACE reads using MiXCR and keeps one entry per CDR3 protein. The repertoire has roughly 230,000 distinct CDR3 sequences, about 11% of them found once; the top ten carry about 3%. Details on this clonotype: Its antigen remains unknown. A clone one base away is much larger, so this may be a read error.

The TCR originated in a male donor with ankylosing spondylitis or in good health (not recorded which). The chain uses TRBV7-9 and TRBJ1-1, with D maybe TRBD1 (5 bases). The sample consisted of blood, either unsorted or a sorted T cell fraction (not recorded which). For the CDR3, the DNA is TGTGCCAGCAGCTCGACCGGGCTCCCTGGGGGGACTGAAGTTTTCTTT. This sequence encodes CASSSTGLPGGTEVFF.